These 12 T cell receptor beta chains were all obtained from the same sample, sequenced in a study of T cell changes during pregnancy in multiple sclerosis. Here immunoSEQ multiplex PCR was the method, and the copy in TCRdb shows in-frame clones only, minus some. In the table there are 65,000 to 80,000 clones, 85% to 95% of which are singletons. The sample consisted of peripheral blood, taken in the first trimester of pregnancy. These receptors were taken from a female donor with multiple sclerosis, enrolled in a pregnancy study.

The chain uses TRBV7-6 and TRBJ2-7; the D is unclear. In germline, CDR1 is SGHVS, CDR2 FNYEAQ. CDR3 length equals 14 residues. V was shortened by 1 base and J by 3 bases, with 10 bases between the two germline ends. The CDR3, as DNA: TGTGCCAGCAGCTTAGGAGGTCCAATCTACGAGCAGTACTTC. This gives the protein CASSLGGPIYEQYF.

This chain links TRBV27 with TRBJ2-1; TRBD1 agrees at 10 bases. V gave up 3 bases and J gave up 1 base; unmatched junction bases: 3. The CDR3 loop spans 16 amino acids. The V gene's germline CDR1 is MNHEY and CDR2 SMNVEV (reference sequence). CDR3 in amino acids: CASSFVGQGSYNEQFF. In nucleotides, the CDR3 is TGTGCCAGCAGTTTTGTGGGACAGGGGTCCTACAATGAGCAGTTCTTC.

The chain carries TRBV28 and TRBJ1-5; TRBD1 is a possible D gene (5 bases). The V end lost 2 bases, the J end lost 6 bases, and 11 bases lay between the germline ends. The CDR3 length is 14 residues. The V gene's germline CDR1 is MDHEN and CDR2 SYDVKM. CDR3 in DNA: TGTGCCAGCAGTTTAACGGGGGGAGGTCAGCCCCAGCATTTT. This sequence encodes CASSLTGGGQPQHF.

The chain combines TRBV10-3 with TRBJ2-1, with 10 bases aligning to TRBD2. Looked up from germline, CDR1 is ENHRY and CDR2 is SYGVKD. The J segment lost 9 bases and the V segment lost 5 bases, leaving 10 bases of the junction unmatched. The CDR3 consists of 15 residues. CDR3 residues: CAISPTSGVVGEQFF. The CDR3 DNA sequence: TGTGCCATCAGTCCAACTAGCGGGGTGGTCGGTGAGCAGTTCTTC.

The chain links TRBV5-8 to TRBJ2-7; D is possibly TRBD1 (6 bases). Trimming took off 6 bases at V and 2 bases at J, with 18 bases between the two ends. Germline V CDR1 and CDR2: SGHTS, YDEGEE. This CDR3 has 15 residues. The CDR3 DNA is TGTGCCAGCACCAACGGAGACAGGTTTCCCTACGAGCAGTACTTC. It encodes CASTNGDRFPYEQYF.

The genes are TRBV4-1 and TRBJ2-5; tentatively, D is TRBD1 (6 bases). CDR1 and CDR2 from the germline V gene are MGHRA and YSYEKL. The length of the CDR3 is 15 residues. V gave up 2 bases and J gave up 0 bases, with 10 bases separating them. CDR3 amino acids: CASSQSGQHQETQYF. The CDR3 coding sequence is TGCGCCAGCAGCCAATCAGGACAGCACCAAGAGACCCAGTACTTC.

A single count supports this clone. The chain employs TRBV11-1 and TRBJ2-1; 10 bases match TRBD1. The germline CDR1 and CDR2 sequences are SGHAT and FQDESV (reference sequence). V lost 1 base to trimming and J lost 7 bases; unmatched junction nucleotides: 7. This CDR3 has 16 amino acids. In DNA form, the CDR3 reads TGTGCCAGCAGCTTAGGTCCCCGGGACAGGGGTAATGAGCAGTTCTTC. This sequence encodes CASSLGPRDRGNEQFF.

J is TRBJ2-5 and V is TRBV2, with D possibly TRBD2 on 5 matching bases. Germline lookup yields CDR1 SNHLY and CDR2 FYNNEI. The CDR3 is 13 amino acids. V dropped 1 base and J dropped 5 bases, with 8 bases sitting between them. The CDR3 is CASSEVARETQYF. Written as DNA, the CDR3 is TGTGCCAGCAGTGAAGTAGCGCGGGAGACCCAGTACTTC.

This sequence joins TRBV6-5 and TRBJ1-1; D uncertain. Germline assignment: CDR1 MNHEY and CDR2 SVGAGI. CDR3 length equals 15 residues. Trimming shortened V by 2 bases and J by 0 bases, and 10 bases separated the two germline ends. The CDR3 bases are TGTGCCAGCAGTTACGACACGCTTCTGAACACTGAAGCTTTCTTT. Amino acids: CASSYDTLLNTEAFF.

This chain links TRBV6-5 with TRBJ1-2, with a tentative D call TRBD1 (5 bases). V lost 1 base and J 7 bases, leaving 10 bases between the germline ends. The CDR3 runs 13 residues. Germline CDR1 is MNHEY and CDR2 is SVGAGI. CDR3 sequence (DNA): TGTGCCAGCAGTTACTTGGGGGGTTTTGGCTACACCTTC. This codes for CASSYLGGFGYTF.

DNA of the CDR3: TGTGCCAGCAGCTTAAGAGCGGACAGACAGAACACTGAAGCTTTCTTT. It translates to CASSLRADRQNTEAFF. This rearrangement joins TRBV7-9 to TRBJ1-1, with TRBD1 as a possible D gene (6 bases). CDR1 is SEHNR and CDR2 is FQNEAQ in the germline V gene (reference sequence). CDR3 length: 16 residues. Trimming left V 2 bases short and J 1 base short, with 14 bases between.

This clone was seen only a few times. The chain combines TRBV27 with TRBJ2-7; 9 bases match TRBD1. Trimming at V came to 5 bases and at J to 3 bases, leaving 8 bases not matched to a gene. CDR3 length equals 15 residues. From germline, CDR1 is MNHEY and CDR2 SMNVEV (reference sequence). In DNA form, the CDR3 reads TGTGCCAGCAGTCCCCTTATGACAGGGGGCTACGAGCAGTACTTC. It is translated as CASSPLMTGGYEQYF.